These 21 T cell receptor beta chains came from one sample sequenced in a study of blood T cells in healthy people across ages. A second PCR of 7 to 11 cycles used a sample-barcoded 5' primer and a J-beta primer mix. In TCRdb, the 5' RACE reads were re-called with MiXCR into one record per CDR3 protein. Found here are approximately 1,000,000 distinct CDR3 sequences, roughly two fifths of them singletons; the top ten hold around 14%. Material: blood. The receptors shown here come from a man younger than 30 in good health.

This clonotype was seen a few times. This sequence joins TRBV7-2 and TRBJ1-5; D not certain. Trimming removed 0 bases from V and 3 bases from J, with 9 bases in between. Germline CDR1 and CDR2: SGHTA and FQGNSA. This CDR3 is built from 15 residues. The CDR3 sequence: CASSLAPGNNQPQHF. For the CDR3, the DNA is TGTGCCAGCAGCTTAGCCCCGGGAAACAATCAGCCCCAGCATTTT.

The table lists this clonotype with many counts. The chain joins TRBV20-1 to TRBJ1-4, with D possibly matching TRBD1 (6 bases). The CDR3 is 11 amino acids. Germline loops: CDR1 DFQATT, CDR2 SNEGSKA (reference sequence). Trimming took off 5 bases at V and 7 bases at J, with 8 bases between the two ends. The CDR3 protein is CSAFRGEKLFF. DNA for the CDR3: TGCAGTGCTTTCAGGGGTGAAAAACTGTTTTTT.

This clonotype was found many times. The junction departs from the called germline gene at one end, perhaps through a read error. This rearrangement joins TRBV5-1 to TRBJ2-2; TRBD2 matches at 10 bases. Germline V gives CDR1 SGHRS, CDR2 YFSETQ. The CDR3 is made up of 14 amino acids. The CDR3 sequence is CASSLAGGTGELFF. The CDR3 DNA follows: TGTGCCAGCAGTTTAGCGGGGGGCACCGGGGAGCTGTTTTTT.

This chain links TRBV6-5 with TRBJ1-3; a possible D gene is TRBD1 (5 bases). Germline CDR1 MNHEY, CDR2 SVGAGI. The CDR3 spans 14 residues. Between the trimmed V and J ends, which lost 5 bases and 1 base, there was a span of 9 bases. The CDR3 spells CASSPGGSGNTIYF. CDR3 coding DNA: TGTGCCAGCAGTCCCGGGGGGTCTGGAAACACCATATATTTT.

This clonotype was found many times. The chain couples TRBV4-3 to TRBJ2-1; 12 bases match TRBD2. Looked up from germline, CDR1 is LGHNA and CDR2 is YSLEER. CDR3 length equals 15 residues. V lost 2 bases and J lost 4; bases outside the gene matches: 0. CDR3 DNA sequence: TGCGCCAGCAGCCAACTAGCGGGGGGGTACAATGAGCAGTTCTTC. Amino acids: CASSQLAGGYNEQFF.

J is TRBJ2-1 and V is TRBV7-2; D perhaps matches TRBD2 (5 bases). CDR3 length: 15 amino acids. Per the germline V gene, CDR1 is SGHTA and CDR2 is FQGNSA. V shed 4 bases and J shed 13 bases, with 23 bases lying between them. Here the CDR3 reads CASSWETYSSVEQFF. CDR3 coding DNA: TGTGCCAGCAGCTGGGAGACTTACTCCTCTGTTGAACAGTTCTTC.

This clonotype was observed a handful of times. J is TRBJ1-2 and V is TRBV20-1, with unresolved D. V dropped 1 base and J dropped 8 bases, with 8 bases sitting between them. CDR3 length: 11 amino acids. The germline gives CDR1 DFQATT, CDR2 SNEGSKA (reference sequence). The CDR3 DNA is TGCAGTGCTAGAGGTGGGCGCGGCTACACCTTC. It encodes CSARGGRGYTF.

With regard to this clonotype: A read error is possible here, since a much larger clone lies one base away. This CDR3 is CASSVGAVEGYEQYF. The CDR3 coding sequence is TGTGCCAGCAGCGTAGGCGCCGTTGAGGGTTATGAGCAGTACTTC. V gene TRBV9 combines with J gene TRBJ2-5; the D gene is possibly TRBD2 (5 bases). The CDR3 is made up of 15 amino acids. Per the germline V gene, CDR1 is SGDLS and CDR2 is YYNGEE. V was cut by 0 bases and J by 11 bases, with 20 bases left in between.

This clonotype was seen a handful of times. The genes are TRBV20-1 and TRBJ2-1, with D possibly being TRBD1 or TRBD2 (5 bases each). The CDR3 has 16 residues. Germline V lookup: CDR1 DFQATT, CDR2 SNEGSKA (reference sequence). V was shortened by 6 bases and J by 0 bases, with 18 bases between the two germline ends. The CDR3 loop reads CSASTGTVSSYNEQFF. The CDR3 DNA follows: TGCAGTGCCAGTACCGGGACCGTAAGCTCCTACAATGAGCAGTTCTTC.

The sample holds a few counts of this clonotype. The gene calls are TRBV5-1 and TRBJ2-7; D perhaps matches TRBD2 (5 bases). V shed 0 bases and J shed 0 bases, with 10 bases lying between them. Looked up from germline, CDR1 is SGHRS and CDR2 is YFSETQ. The CDR3 sequence is 15 residues long. The CDR3 sequence: CASSLGRVSSYEQYF. DNA of the CDR3: TGCGCCAGCAGCTTGGGGCGGGTAAGCTCCTACGAGCAGTACTTC. The complete variable domain, with remaining parts taken from reference TRBV5-1 and TRBJ2-7, reads KAGVTQTPRYLIKTRGQQVTLSCSPISGHRSVSWYQQTPGQGLQFLFEYFSETQRNKGNFPGRFSGRQFSNSRSEMNVSTLELGDSALYLCASSLGRVSSYEQYFGPGTRLTVT.

This clonotype was seen a handful of times. The V gene is TRBV15, the J gene TRBJ2-1; no reliable D call. V was clipped by 5 bases and J by 2 bases, with 10 bases between them. Germline loops: CDR1 LNHNV, CDR2 YYDKDF (reference sequence). The CDR3 consists of 14 residues. Here the CDR3 reads CATSGSVTYNEQFF. The DNA of the CDR3 is TGTGCCACCAGCGGATCGGTTACCTACAATGAGCAGTTCTTC.

The chain carries TRBV24-1 and TRBJ2-5; 8 bases match TRBD1. This CDR3 is 17 amino acids long. Per germline, CDR1 KGHDR and CDR2 SFDVKD. The V gene end was trimmed by 1 base and the J gene end by 2 bases; junction bases not matched to a gene: 8. CDR3 in DNA: TGTGCCACCAGTGATTTACACGGACAGGGTAAACAAGAGACCCAGTACTTC. As protein: CATSDLHGQGKQETQYF.

The chain uses TRBV4-2 and TRBJ1-4; D is undetermined. Germline-derived CDR1 and CDR2 are LGHNA and YNFKEQ. This CDR3 region has 13 residues. Trimming left V 0 bases short and J 8 bases short, with 7 bases between. The CDR3 here is CASSQDNVEKLFF. Here the CDR3 DNA reads TGTGCCAGCAGCCAAGATAATGTCGAAAAACTGTTTTTT.

The DNA of the CDR3 is TGTGCCAGCAGTTTTGGGTATGGTCACACAGATACGCAGTATTTT. This encodes CASSFGYGHTDTQYF. This chain joins TRBV12-3 or TRBV12-4 and TRBJ2-3; D unresolved. Trimming took 3 bases from V and 2 from J, leaving 12 bases between them. The CDR3 sequence is 15 residues long.

This clonotype was counted between two and nine times. The DNA for the CDR3 is TGTGCCAGCAGTCCCACAGGGTGGAACACTGAAGCTTTCTTT. This encodes CASSPTGWNTEAFF. This chain joins TRBV27 and TRBJ1-1, with D perhaps matching TRBD1 (6 bases). Trimming cost V 5 bases and J 1 base, with 11 bases left between them. CDR1 and CDR2 from the germline V gene are MNHEY and SMNVEV (reference sequence). This CDR3 is built from 14 residues.

This clonotype came up a few times. The chain couples TRBV5-5 to TRBJ1-2; D remains ambiguous. There are 12 residues in the CDR3. Deletions cut 1 base from V and 5 bases from J, with 6 bases between. Per germline, CDR1 SGHKS and CDR2 YYEKEE (reference sequence). The CDR3 spells CASSLPEYGYTF. Here the CDR3 DNA reads TGTGCCAGCAGCTTGCCAGAATATGGCTACACCTTC.

Ten or more counts support this clonotype. V and J are TRBV20-1 and TRBJ2-6, with D tentatively TRBD1 (5 bases). V was shortened by 8 bases and J by 4 bases, with 12 bases between the two germline ends. The germline CDR1 and CDR2 sequences are DFQATT and SNEGSKA (reference sequence). This CDR3 has 13 amino acids. The CDR3 loop is CSSQGSGANVLTF. DNA for the CDR3: TGCAGTTCTCAGGGTTCAGGGGCCAACGTCCTGACTTTC.

The gene calls are TRBV13 and TRBJ2-1; D is possibly TRBD1 (5 bases). The V and J ends lost 5 bases and 13 bases respectively, with 18 bases between them. The CDR3 is 13 residues long. CDR1 is PRHDT and CDR2 is FYEKMQ in the germline V gene (reference sequence). In DNA form, the CDR3 reads TGTGCCAGCAGCAGCCAAGACAGTCTACCTCAGTTCTTC. Amino acids: CASSSQDSLPQFF.

To note about this clonotype: Possible read error: a much larger clone is one base away. This chain connects TRBV2 to TRBJ1-2; 8 nucleotides agree with TRBD1. Looked up from germline, CDR1 is SNHLY and CDR2 is FYNNEI. This CDR3 spans 13 amino acids. The junction had 5 bases not matched to a gene; V was cut back by 5 bases and J by 6 bases. Here the CDR3 DNA reads TGTGCCAGCAGTTCGACAGGGGTCCATGGCTACACCTTC. It yields the protein CASSSTGVHGYTF.

In regard to this clonotype: Germline is not matched at one junction end, which may reflect a read error. The J gene is TRBJ2-3, the V gene TRBV12-3 or TRBV12-4, with D perhaps TRBD1 (6 bases). This CDR3 region has 15 residues. The CDR3 DNA reads as TGTGCCAGCACGTCGGGGACACAGAGAGCAGATATGCAGTATTTT. Encoded protein: CASTSGTQRADMQYF.

This clonotype was detected only a few times. V is TRBV29-1 and J is TRBJ2-2, with D hard to call. This CDR3 is built from 16 residues. The germline V gene encodes CDR1 SQVTM and CDR2 ANQGSEA. V gave up 2 bases and J gave up 1 base, with 14 bases separating them. In DNA form, the CDR3 reads TGCAGCGTTGAATATCGGACGGCTCTGAACACCGGGGAGCTGTTTTTT. Encoded protein: CSVEYRTALNTGELFF.